A single sample is the source of the 16 T cell receptor beta chains below, sequenced in a study of T cell responses to AZD1222 COVID-19 vaccine. Clones were read by immunoSEQ multiplex PCR, and TCRdb kept only the in-frame ones, dropping some. The sample has about 95,000 clones; approximately 88% are singletons. The sequencing used peripheral blood, collected on day 0 of AZD1222 vaccination. Receptors were obtained from an adult in good health.

J is TRBJ2-3 and V is TRBV21-1; TRBD2 is the table's D call and was not checked against the DNA. TRBV21-1 is assigned pseudogene status. The CDR3 is 12 amino acids. CDR3: CASTTMDSCRYF. Written as DNA, the CDR3 is TGTGCCAGCACCACAATGGACTCTTGTCGGTATTTT.

The rearrangement uses TRBV19 and TRBJ1-5; D is perhaps TRBD1 (6 bases). The V gene lost 6 bases and the J gene lost 0 bases, with 9 bases spanning the gap. CDR1 is LNHDA and CDR2 is SQIVND in the germline V gene (reference sequence). The CDR3 runs 14 residues. For the CDR3, the DNA is TGTGCCAGTAGCACGGACAGTAGCAATCAGCCCCAGCATTTT. Translating it yields CASSTDSSNQPQHF.

This chain uses TRBV2 with TRBJ1-1; a weak D match, TRBD1 (6 bases). The V end lost 11 bases, the J end lost 7 bases, and 26 bases lay between the germline ends. Germline V gene data show CDR1 as SNHLY and CDR2 as FYNNEI. The CDR3 extends over 15 amino acids. The CDR3 DNA reads TGTGCCGCAGCTGGGGGGCGGGGGTTGCGAGTTGAAGCTTTCTTT. It codes for CAAAGGRGLRVEAFF.

The chain has TRBV20-1 and TRBJ2-1; 12 nucleotides line up with TRBD2. Germline values: CDR1 DFQATT, CDR2 SNEGSKA (reference sequence). The CDR3 spans 17 residues. Unmatched junction bases numbered 6, after V lost 3 bases and J lost 0 bases. This chain's CDR3 is CSASSLAGGSSYNEQFF. Here the CDR3 DNA reads TGCAGTGCTAGTAGTCTAGCGGGGGGGAGCTCCTACAATGAGCAGTTCTTC.

The genes are TRBV10-3 and TRBJ2-5; D gene unclear. V lost 4 bases and J lost 2, with 11 bases in between. Germline V gives CDR1 ENHRY, CDR2 SYGVKD. This CDR3 comprises 14 residues. The CDR3 DNA sequence: TGTGCCATCAGTGTCTCGGGTGGACAAGAGACCCAGTACTTC. This encodes CAISVSGGQETQYF.

This clone has only one observation. The CDR3 spells CASAEGAGTEAFF. The CDR3 DNA is TGTGCCAGTGCAGAGGGGGCTGGCACTGAAGCTTTCTTT. The chain has TRBV11-3 and TRBJ1-1, with TRBD1 matching over 7 bases. This CDR3 has 13 amino acids. The V segment lost 9 bases and the J segment 4 bases; nucleotides outside the gene matches: 8. CDR1 and CDR2 (germline): SGHNT, YENEEA.

The chain is built from TRBV2 and TRBJ2-3; the D gene is possibly TRBD1 (5 bases). In germline, CDR1 is SNHLY, CDR2 FYNNEI. The CDR3 sequence is 17 residues long. Trimming left V 5 bases short and J 2 bases short, with 20 bases between. For the CDR3, the DNA is TGTGCCAGCAGTCCTATTCAGGGTTTATATCCCACAGATACGCAGTATTTT. Its translation is CASSPIQGLYPTDTQYF.

The chain recombines TRBV5-1 with TRBJ2-2; D is unclear. Trimming stripped 5 bases from V and 8 bases from J, with 10 bases between. The CDR3 runs to 12 residues. From germline, CDR1 is SGHRS and CDR2 YFSETQ. The CDR3 sequence: CASRKTFGELFF. DNA of the CDR3: TGCGCCAGCAGGAAGACTTTTGGGGAGCTGTTTTTT.

The rearrangement links TRBV27 to TRBJ2-1; a weak D match, TRBD2 (6 bases). This CDR3 region has 13 residues. Deletions cut 5 bases from V and 9 bases from J, with 14 bases between. CDR1 and CDR2 from the germline V gene are MNHEY and SMNVEV (reference sequence). The CDR3 DNA reads TGTGCCAGCAGTCCCCCGGGAGAAGGTGAGCAGTTCTTC. This codes for CASSPPGEGEQFF.

The rearrangement joins TRBV6-6 to TRBJ1-1; 8 nucleotides match TRBD1. The CDR3 has 18 amino acids. Trimming cost V 6 bases and J 0 bases; bases outside gene matches: 15. In germline, CDR1 is MNHNY, CDR2 SVGAGI (reference sequence). The CDR3 DNA reads TGTGCCAGCAGCCGACAGGGGTGGGTTAACCCCATGAACACTGAAGCTTTCTTT. It specifies CASSRQGWVNPMNTEAFF.

This clone is a singleton in its sample. This sequence joins TRBV27 and TRBJ1-4; D not certain. The CDR3 length is 14 residues. Germline loops: CDR1 MNHEY, CDR2 SMNVEV (reference sequence). V lost 7 bases and J lost 1, with 10 bases in between. CDR3 amino acids: CASKRGGTNEKLFF. In nucleotides, the CDR3 is TGTGCCAGCAAACGGGGAGGAACTAATGAAAAACTGTTTTTT.

The chain is built from TRBV10-3 and TRBJ1-5; D is ambiguous. With 10 bases removed from V and 2 bases from J, the gap between germline ends came to 9 bases. Germline V lookup: CDR1 ENHRY, CDR2 SYGVKD. The CDR3 sequence is 12 residues long. CDR3 sequence (DNA): TGTGCCACAGCTGAGGGCAATCAGCCCCAGCATTTT. As protein: CATAEGNQPQHF.

The rearrangement uses TRBV15 and TRBJ1-1; D is possibly TRBD1 (6 bases). The CDR3 covers 17 residues. V lost 3 bases and J 3 bases, leaving 20 bases between the germline ends. Germline loops: CDR1 LNHNV, CDR2 YYDKDF (reference sequence). The CDR3 sequence is CATSSTVQGLKYTEAFF. As DNA, the CDR3 is TGTGCCACCAGCAGCACAGTTCAGGGGTTGAAATACACTGAAGCTTTCTTT.

This clone has a handful of counts. The V and J genes are TRBV18 and TRBJ1-3, with D uncertain. V shed 4 bases and J shed 4 bases, with 8 bases lying between them. The CDR3 is 13 residues long. Germline V gene sequence: CDR1 KGHSH, CDR2 LQKENI. CDR3 residues: CASSQGIGNTIYF. The CDR3, as DNA: TGTGCCAGCTCACAGGGAATCGGAAACACCATATATTTT. Filled out from reference TRBV18 and TRBJ1-3, the complete variable domain reads NAGVMQNPRHLVRRRGQEARLRCSPMKGHSHVYWYRQLPEEGLKFMVYLQKENIIDESGMPKERFSAEFPKEGPSILRIQQVVRGDSAAYFCASSQGIGNTIYFGEGSWLTVV.

The rearrangement joins TRBV2 to TRBJ2-7; D is possibly TRBD2 (6 bases). Germline assignment: CDR1 SNHLY and CDR2 FYNNEI. V was shortened by 6 bases and J by 7 bases, with 22 bases between the two germline ends. The CDR3 covers 15 residues. CDR3 DNA sequence: TGTGCCAGCAGCAGCACAGGACTACCATCCTCTGAGCAGTACTTC. It translates to CASSSTGLPSSEQYF.

The chain joins TRBV7-8 to TRBJ1-2; 10 bases line up with TRBD1. Looked up from germline, CDR1 is SGHVS and CDR2 is FQNEAQ. V shed 2 bases, J shed 7 bases, and the junction held 10 bases outside the gene matches. CDR3 length equals 16 residues. The CDR3 sequence is CASSLRDRGISSGYTF. The CDR3 DNA reads TGTGCCAGCAGCTTAAGGGACAGGGGAATTTCATCTGGCTACACCTTC.